The 31 T cell receptor beta chains below were found in one sample sequenced in a study of blood T cell repertoires in COVID-19. Clones were sequenced by immunoSEQ multiplex PCR, and TCRdb holds only the in-frame ones, with some missing. Of more than 200,000 clones listed, roughly 80% are singletons. The source material was PBMCs or T cells enriched from blood (not recorded which). These receptors were taken from a man aged 55 to 70 who had recovered from COVID-19.

This clone was detected a few times. The chain uses TRBV7-2 and TRBJ1-5; D unclear. The CDR3 is 15 residues long. Germline V CDR1 and CDR2: SGHTA, FQGNSA. V was shortened by 1 base and J by 0 bases, with 7 bases between the two germline ends. CDR3: CASSLGVYSNQPQHF. CDR3 nucleotide sequence: TGTGCCAGCAGCTTAGGAGTGTATAGCAATCAGCCCCAGCATTTT.

V gene TRBV5-6 combines with J gene TRBJ1-1; D not resolved. Trimming shortened V by 0 bases and J by 1 base, and 7 bases separated the two germline ends. Per germline, CDR1 SGHDT and CDR2 YYEEEE. The CDR3 is 14 amino acids. CDR3 sequence: CASSLVFRNTEAFF. The CDR3 coding sequence is TGTGCCAGCAGCTTGGTTTTCAGGAACACTGAAGCTTTCTTT.

The V call is TRBV7-2, the J call TRBJ2-3; D is possibly TRBD1 (6 bases). V was clipped by 4 bases and J by 1 base, with 12 bases between them. The germline CDR1 and CDR2 sequences are SGHTA and FQGNSA. The CDR3 runs to 15 residues. The CDR3: CASSSRTEGTDTQYF. For the CDR3, the DNA is TGTGCCAGCAGCTCCCGGACAGAAGGCACAGATACGCAGTATTTT.

This clone has just one count. This chain uses TRBV7-3 with TRBJ2-1; possibly TRBD1 for D (6 bases). The ends were cut back, 3 bases at V and 0 bases at J, with 9 bases in the middle. The CDR3 spans 15 residues. Germline V lookup: CDR1 SGHTA, CDR2 FQGTGA. CDR3 in amino acids: CASSFTGRSYNEQFF. Here the CDR3 DNA reads TGTGCCAGCAGCTTTACAGGGCGCTCCTACAATGAGCAGTTCTTC.

The chain couples TRBV24-1 to TRBJ1-2; 9 bases agree with TRBD1. The V and J ends lost 6 bases and 6 bases, in that order; junction bases with no gene match: 7. The germline V gene has CDR1 KGHDR and CDR2 SFDVKD. The CDR3 contains 14 residues. CDR3 sequence reads: CATSSGTGLDGYTF. DNA for the CDR3: TGTGCCACCAGTTCTGGGACAGGGTTGGATGGCTACACCTTC.

V is TRBV5-6 and J is TRBJ2-3; 10 bases agree with TRBD2. The CDR3 contains 15 residues. V trimming: 5 bases; J trimming: 3 bases; junction bases outside the gene matches: 6. CDR1 and CDR2 (germline): SGHDT, YYEEEE. DNA of the CDR3: TGTGCCAGCAGGACCCTAGCGGGGGCAACAGATACGCAGTATTTT. The encoded protein is CASRTLAGATDTQYF.

Here the CDR3 DNA reads TGTGCCAGCAGCCCGGAGGGAAGCTCCTACGAGCAGTACTTC. Its protein product is CASSPEGSSYEQYF. This chain uses TRBV7-3 with TRBJ2-7; tentative D call: TRBD2 (6 bases). Per the germline V gene, CDR1 is SGHTA and CDR2 is FQGTGA. The ends were cut back, 5 bases at V and 0 bases at J, with 11 bases in the middle. The CDR3 runs 14 residues.

This sequence joins TRBV19 and TRBJ1-5; 8 positions match TRBD1. The length of the CDR3 is 17 residues. The junction had 7 bases not matched to a gene; V was cut back by 3 bases and J by 0 bases. Germline-derived CDR1 and CDR2 are LNHDA and SQIVND (reference sequence). The CDR3 DNA reads TGTGCCAGTAGTATGGGGACAGGTACGTTTAGCAATCAGCCCCAGCATTTT. This encodes CASSMGTGTFSNQPQHF.

The V and J genes are TRBV19 and TRBJ1-5, with TRBD1 matching 8 bases. Germline assignment: CDR1 LNHDA and CDR2 SQIVND (reference sequence). This CDR3 contains 13 residues. V shed 8 bases, J shed 7 bases, and the junction held 7 bases outside the gene matches. The CDR3 protein is CASQDRARQPQHF. The CDR3 nucleotides are TGTGCCAGTCAGGACAGGGCGCGGCAGCCCCAGCATTTT.

This sequence joins TRBV7-6 and TRBJ1-2, with 7 bases matching TRBD1. Looked up from germline, CDR1 is SGHVS and CDR2 is FNYEAQ. V lost 4 bases to trimming and J lost 4 bases; unmatched junction nucleotides: 12. The CDR3 has 16 amino acids. The CDR3 loop is CASSSRARDSPYGYTF. The CDR3 bases are TGTGCCAGCAGCTCTAGGGCCCGGGACAGCCCCTATGGCTACACCTTC.

This clone has a handful of counts. The V call is TRBV7-6, the J call TRBJ2-7; no reliable D call. Per the germline V gene, CDR1 is SGHVS and CDR2 is FNYEAQ. The CDR3 sequence is 13 residues long. V lost 3 bases and J 1 base, leaving 7 bases between the germline ends. CDR3 amino acids: CASSLASSYEQYF. CDR3 nucleotide sequence: TGTGCCAGCAGCTTGGCAAGTTCCTACGAGCAGTACTTC.

The chain has TRBV10-1 and TRBJ2-7, with no clear D. CDR1 and CDR2 (germline): WNHNN, SYGVQD (reference sequence). V lost 2 bases and J 3 bases, leaving 5 bases between the germline ends. The CDR3 runs to 12 residues. The CDR3, as DNA: TGCGCCAGCAGTGAGAACGGCTACGAGCAGTACTTC. As protein: CASSENGYEQYF.

This sequence joins TRBV30 and TRBJ1-3, with no clear D. Trimming took 0 bases from V and 2 from J, leaving 11 bases between them. Germline V lookup: CDR1 GTSNPN, CDR2 SVGIG (reference sequence). CDR3 size: 15 residues. CDR3 sequence: CAWSVRRPTGNTIYF. The CDR3 nucleotides are TGTGCCTGGAGTGTACGGAGACCCACTGGAAACACCATATATTTT.

The chain carries TRBV7-2 and TRBJ2-5; 8 bases align to TRBD2. The germline CDR1 and CDR2 sequences are SGHTA and FQGNSA. The trim removed 7 bases at V and 1 base at J, leaving 8 bases unmatched. The CDR3 is made up of 15 amino acids. CDR3 coding DNA: TGTGCCAGCAAATCGGCGGGGGGACCCCAAGAGACCCAGTACTTC. Translating gives CASKSAGGPQETQYF.

This clone has only one observation. V usage is TRBV9 and J usage is TRBJ1-5, with D maybe TRBD1 (5 bases). The CDR3 is made up of 14 amino acids. The V gene lost 4 bases and the J gene lost 2 bases, with 10 bases spanning the gap. Germline assignment: CDR1 SGDLS and CDR2 YYNGEE. For the CDR3, the DNA is TGTGCCAGCAGCACTTGGGGCGGCAATCAGCCCCAGCATTTT. The encoded protein is CASSTWGGNQPQHF.

V is TRBV3-1 (or the pseudogene TRBV3-2) and J is TRBJ2-1, with 8 bases matching TRBD2. Germline loops: CDR1 LGHDT, CDR2 YNNKEL (reference sequence). This CDR3 has 11 amino acids. V trimming: 5 bases; J trimming: 15 bases; junction bases outside the gene matches: 6. CDR3 loop: CASSGTSYLFF. The DNA for the CDR3 is TGTGCCAGCAGCGGGACTAGTTACCTGTTCTTC.

This chain uses TRBV3-1 (or the pseudogene TRBV3-2) with TRBJ2-3; TRBD1 might be the D (5 bases). Germline V gives CDR1 LGHDT, CDR2 YNNKEL (reference sequence). With 1 base removed from V and 1 base from J, the gap between germline ends came to 12 bases. This CDR3 comprises 16 residues. CDR3 amino acids: CASSQVVGARTDTQYF. CDR3 DNA: TGTGCCAGCAGCCAAGTCGTAGGGGCCCGCACAGATACGCAGTATTTT.

The chain combines TRBV20-1 with TRBJ1-2; 7 nucleotides agree with TRBD1. Looked up from germline, CDR1 is DFQATT and CDR2 is SNEGSKA (reference sequence). The CDR3 length is 13 residues. With 3 bases clipped from V and 8 bases from J, the junction kept 9 bases outside the gene matches. The DNA for the CDR3 is TGCAGTGCTAGTGACTCGGAGGGGGCCGGCTACACCTTC. Protein product: CSASDSEGAGYTF.

The chain uses TRBV6-1 and TRBJ2-7; 7 bases align to TRBD1. The germline gives CDR1 MNHNS, CDR2 SASEGT. The CDR3 runs to 14 residues. Trimming cost V 1 base and J 4 bases; bases outside gene matches: 4. As DNA, the CDR3 is TGTGCCAGCAGTGAAGGGGCAGGGGGTTACGAGCAGTACTTC. Protein: CASSEGAGGYEQYF.

V and J are TRBV5-1 and TRBJ1-1, with TRBD1 matching 8 bases. V lost 0 bases, J lost 0 bases, and 10 bases stayed unmatched. The germline V gene has CDR1 SGHRS and CDR2 YFSETQ. The CDR3 covers 18 residues. The CDR3 is CASSLALTGAHMNTEAFF. The CDR3, as DNA: TGCGCCAGCAGCTTGGCCCTGACAGGGGCACACATGAACACTGAAGCTTTCTTT.

The chain recombines TRBV5-6 with TRBJ1-2; 7 bases map to TRBD1. This CDR3 is 16 amino acids long. The germline gives CDR1 SGHDT, CDR2 YYEEEE. Trimming removed 2 bases from V and 6 bases from J; junction bases left unmatched: 13. In DNA, the CDR3 is TGTGCCAGCAGCTTCTCCCTCCTTACGGACAGGAATGGCTACACCTTC. Its protein is CASSFSLLTDRNGYTF.

V usage is TRBV24-1 and J usage is TRBJ1-5; 11 bases map to TRBD1. The germline V gene encodes CDR1 KGHDR and CDR2 SFDVKD. Germline trimming cut 4 bases from V and 6 bases from J; bases unmatched to any gene: 7. This CDR3 is 16 amino acids long. As DNA, the CDR3 is TGTGCCACCAGTGACGCCGGGACAGGGGGGGCTCAGCCCCAGCATTTT. It is translated as CATSDAGTGGAQPQHF.

The sample holds a few counts of this clone. This chain's CDR3 is CASAGDYHGYTF. CDR3 coding DNA: TGTGCCAGTGCCGGGGATTATCATGGCTACACCTTC. The rearrangement links TRBV2 to TRBJ1-2; D remains ambiguous. The CDR3 sequence is 12 residues long. Germline V lookup: CDR1 SNHLY, CDR2 FYNNEI. Trimming cost V 9 bases and J 6 bases, with 14 bases left between them. Based on the CDR3 plus reference TRBV2 and TRBJ1-2, the full variable domain is EPEVTQTPSHQVTQMGQEVILRCVPISNHLYFYWYRQILGQKVEFLVSFYNNEISEKSEIFDDQFSVERPDGSNFTLKIRSTKLEDSAMYFCASAGDYHGYTFGSGTRLTVV.

This clone has just a few counts. CDR3 DNA: TGTGCCAGCAGCCTTTGGGACATTTCCTACACTGAAGCTTTCTTT. Its protein is CASSLWDISYTEAFF. The chain employs TRBV3-1 (or the pseudogene TRBV3-2) and TRBJ1-1; possibly TRBD1 for D (6 bases). This CDR3 spans 15 amino acids. Germline CDR1 is LGHDT and CDR2 is YNNKEL (reference sequence). Trimming took off 4 bases at V and 3 bases at J, with 15 bases between the two ends.

V is TRBV18 and J is TRBJ2-3; D uncertain. CDR1 is KGHSH, CDR2 LQKENI, per germline. This CDR3 comprises 15 residues. V shed 6 bases and J shed 0 bases, with 13 bases lying between them. CDR3 amino acids: CASSPFTTSTDTQYF. The CDR3, as DNA: TGTGCCAGCTCGCCCTTTACCACTAGCACAGATACGCAGTATTTT.

The chain has TRBV29-1 and TRBJ1-4; no clear D. The CDR3 consists of 10 residues. Trimming removed 6 bases at V and 5 bases at J, with 4 bases between. The V gene's germline CDR1 is SQVTM and CDR2 ANQGSEA. CDR3 in amino acids: CSVRNEKLFF. The CDR3 bases are TGCAGCGTGAGGAATGAAAAACTGTTTTTT.

The gene calls are TRBV6-6 and TRBJ1-1; 7 positions match TRBD1. The CDR3 consists of 12 residues. The V gene end was trimmed by 6 bases and the J gene end by 9 bases; junction bases not matched to a gene: 7. Per germline, CDR1 MNHNY and CDR2 SVGAGI (reference sequence). The CDR3 DNA follows: TGTGCCAGCAGCCTCGGGACAGCCCAAGCTTTCTTT. Protein sequence: CASSLGTAQAFF.

The CDR3 sequence: CASISTGGNTGELFF. The CDR3 bases are TGTGCCAGTATTTCGACAGGGGGGAACACCGGGGAGCTGTTTTTT. J is TRBJ2-2 and V is TRBV19, with 9 positions matching TRBD1. Germline V gene sequence: CDR1 LNHDA, CDR2 SQIVND (reference sequence). The CDR3 is 15 amino acids. With 7 bases clipped from V and 1 base from J, the junction kept 4 bases outside the gene matches.

This clone has just one count. The V and J genes are TRBV30 and TRBJ2-3; the D is unclear. Germline loops: CDR1 GTSNPN, CDR2 SVGIG (reference sequence). Trimming removed 2 bases from V and 1 base from J, with 4 bases in between. This CDR3 comprises 12 residues. The CDR3 region is CAWSTGTDTQYF. For the CDR3, the DNA is TGTGCCTGGAGTACGGGCACAGATACGCAGTATTTT. Full variable domain (missing parts from reference TRBV30 and TRBJ2-3): SQTIHQWPATLVQPVGSPLSLECTVEGTSNPNLYWYRQAAGRGLQLLFYSVGIGQISSEVPQNLSASRPQDRQFILSSKKLLLSDSGFYLCAWSTGTDTQYFGPGTRLTVL.

The chain uses TRBV28 and TRBJ2-6; D remains ambiguous. The CDR3 consists of 16 residues. The germline V gene encodes CDR1 MDHEN and CDR2 SYDVKM. V lost 5 bases and J 0 bases, leaving 11 bases between the germline ends. CDR3 DNA sequence: TGTGCCAGCAGTCCCCTCGGAGTCTCTGGGGCCAACGTCCTGACTTTC. Residues: CASSPLGVSGANVLTF.

The V gene is TRBV11-3, the J gene TRBJ1-4, with TRBD1 identical over 9 bases. In germline, CDR1 is SGHNT, CDR2 YENEEA. V was pared by 3 bases and J by 5 bases, with 7 bases of the junction left unmatched. This CDR3 contains 16 residues. CDR3 nucleotide sequence: TGTGCCAGCAGCTTCGGGACAGGGATTAGAAATGAAAAACTGTTTTTT. Protein product: CASSFGTGIRNEKLFF.